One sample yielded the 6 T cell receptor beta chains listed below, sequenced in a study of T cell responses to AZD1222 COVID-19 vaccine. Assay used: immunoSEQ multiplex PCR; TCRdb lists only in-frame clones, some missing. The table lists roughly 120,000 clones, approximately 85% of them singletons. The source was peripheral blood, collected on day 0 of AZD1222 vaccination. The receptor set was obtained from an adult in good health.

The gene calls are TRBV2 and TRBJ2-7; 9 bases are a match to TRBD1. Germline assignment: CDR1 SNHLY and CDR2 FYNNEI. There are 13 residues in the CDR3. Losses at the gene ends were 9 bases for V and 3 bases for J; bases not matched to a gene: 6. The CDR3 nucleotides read TGTGCCAGTCGCCGGGACAGGGTCTACGAGCAGTACTTC. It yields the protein CASRRDRVYEQYF. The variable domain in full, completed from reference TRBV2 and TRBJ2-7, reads EPEVTQTPSHQVTQMGQEVILRCVPISNHLYFYWYRQILGQKVEFLVSFYNNEISEKSEIFDDQFSVERPDGSNFTLKIRSTKLEDSAMYFCASRRDRVYEQYFGPGTRLTVT.

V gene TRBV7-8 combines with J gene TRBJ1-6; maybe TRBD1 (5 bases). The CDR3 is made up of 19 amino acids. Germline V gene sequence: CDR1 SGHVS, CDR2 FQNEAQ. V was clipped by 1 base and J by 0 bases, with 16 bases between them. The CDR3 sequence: CASSLVLKKGSSYNSPLHF. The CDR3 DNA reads TGTGCCAGCAGCTTAGTACTAAAAAAGGGGAGCTCCTATAATTCACCCCTCCACTTT. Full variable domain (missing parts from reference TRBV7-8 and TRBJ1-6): GAGVSQSPRYKVAKRGQDVALRCDPISGHVSLFWYQQALGQGPEFLTYFQNEAQLDKSGLPSDRFFAERPEGSVSTLKIQRTQQEDSAVYLCASSLVLKKGSSYNSPLHFGNGTRLTVT.

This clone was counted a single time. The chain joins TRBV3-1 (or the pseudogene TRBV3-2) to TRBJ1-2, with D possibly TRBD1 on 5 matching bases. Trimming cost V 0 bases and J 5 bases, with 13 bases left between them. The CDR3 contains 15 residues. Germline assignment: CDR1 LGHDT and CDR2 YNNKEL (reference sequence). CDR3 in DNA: TGTGCCAGCAGCCAAGATTCCGGGACTTATTATGGCTACACCTTC. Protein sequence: CASSQDSGTYYGYTF.

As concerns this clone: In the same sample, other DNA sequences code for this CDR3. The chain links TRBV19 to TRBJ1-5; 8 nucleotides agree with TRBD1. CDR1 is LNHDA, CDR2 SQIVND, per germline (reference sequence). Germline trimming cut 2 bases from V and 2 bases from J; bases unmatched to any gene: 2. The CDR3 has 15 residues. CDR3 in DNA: TGTGCCAGTAGTATAACGGACAGGGGCAATCAGCCCCAGCATTTT. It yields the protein CASSITDRGNQPQHF.

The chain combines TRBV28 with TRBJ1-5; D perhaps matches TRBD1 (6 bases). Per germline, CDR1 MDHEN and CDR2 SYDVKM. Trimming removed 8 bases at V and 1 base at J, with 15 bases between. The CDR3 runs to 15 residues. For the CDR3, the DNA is TGTGCCAGCGGACAGAGAGGGGTAAGCAATCAGCCCCAGCATTTT. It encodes CASGQRGVSNQPQHF.

The CDR3 coding sequence is TGTGCCAGCAGCCAAAGACAGGGGACCAGTGAAAAACTGTTTTTT. Translating it yields CASSQRQGTSEKLFF. V and J are TRBV3-1 (or the pseudogene TRBV3-2) and TRBJ1-4, with 8 bases aligning to TRBD1. The germline gives CDR1 LGHDT, CDR2 YNNKEL (reference sequence). The CDR3 runs to 15 residues. The trim removed 2 bases at V and 7 bases at J, leaving 6 bases unmatched.